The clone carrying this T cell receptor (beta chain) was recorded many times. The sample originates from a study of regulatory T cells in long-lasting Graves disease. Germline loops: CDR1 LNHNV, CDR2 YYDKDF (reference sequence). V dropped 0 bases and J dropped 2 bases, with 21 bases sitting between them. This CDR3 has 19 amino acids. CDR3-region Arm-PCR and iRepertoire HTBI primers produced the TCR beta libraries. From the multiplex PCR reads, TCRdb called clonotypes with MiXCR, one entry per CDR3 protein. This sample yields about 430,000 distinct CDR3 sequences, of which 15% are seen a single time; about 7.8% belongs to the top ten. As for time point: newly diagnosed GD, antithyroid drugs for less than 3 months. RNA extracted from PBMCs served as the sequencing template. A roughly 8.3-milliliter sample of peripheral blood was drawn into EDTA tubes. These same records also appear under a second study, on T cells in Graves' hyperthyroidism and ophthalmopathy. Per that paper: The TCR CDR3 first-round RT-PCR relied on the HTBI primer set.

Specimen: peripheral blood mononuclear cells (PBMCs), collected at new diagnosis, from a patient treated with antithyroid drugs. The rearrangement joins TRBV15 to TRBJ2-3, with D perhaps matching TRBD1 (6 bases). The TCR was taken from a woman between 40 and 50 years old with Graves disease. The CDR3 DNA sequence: TGTGCCACCAGCAGAGACCCCCCGATACCAGGGGCCCTCACAGATACGCAGTATTTT. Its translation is CATSRDPPIPGALTDTQYF.